These 21 T cell receptor beta chains came from one sample sequenced in a study of neurological immune-mediated disorders. TCRdb re-analysed the 5' RACE reads in MiXCR, keeping a single row per CDR3 protein. This repertoire shows tens of thousands of distinct CDR3 sequences, roughly 15% found once; its top ten account for under 5.5%. Indicated time point: longitudinal time-point 1 (baseline). The sequenced sample consisted of PBMCs. The receptors originated from a female donor with HTLV-1-associated myelopathy (HAM/TSP).

This clonotype was picked up many times. This chain joins TRBV9 and TRBJ2-1; the D is unclear. The CDR3 has 13 residues. Trimming removed 3 bases from V and 4 bases from J, with 8 bases in between. CDR1 is SGDLS and CDR2 is YYNGEE in the germline V gene. The CDR3 loop is CASSADGYNEQFF. CDR3 coding DNA: TGTGCCAGCAGCGCGGACGGTTACAATGAGCAGTTCTTC.

In its sample, this clonotype ranks as medium-sized. The V call is TRBV5-1, the J call TRBJ2-6, with D tentatively TRBD2 (6 bases). Trimming removed 0 bases from V and 0 bases from J, with 13 bases in between. Germline V CDR1 and CDR2: SGHRS, YFSETQ. This CDR3 spans 18 amino acids. CDR3 in DNA: TGCGCCAGCAGCTTGGGTACGGGGAGGACCTCTGGGGCCAACGTCCTGACTTTC. Translating it yields CASSLGTGRTSGANVLTF.

This clonotype was found many times. This chain links TRBV18 with TRBJ2-1, with TRBD2 matching over 7 bases. The V gene end was trimmed by 3 bases and the J gene end by 3 bases; junction bases not matched to a gene: 8. Germline CDR1 is KGHSH and CDR2 is LQKENI. The CDR3 is 16 residues long. CDR3 residues: CASSPQAGTRYNEQFF. As DNA, the CDR3 is TGTGCCAGCTCACCTCAAGCGGGGACCCGCTACAATGAGCAGTTCTTC.

In this sample, this clonotype turned up many times. The chain joins TRBV18 to TRBJ1-2, with TRBD1 as a possible D gene (6 bases). This CDR3 is built from 12 residues. Germline lookup yields CDR1 KGHSH and CDR2 LQKENI. Trimming cost V 6 bases and J 12 bases, with 17 bases left between them. CDR3 region: CASSPAVQGHTF. The CDR3 DNA sequence: TGTGCCAGCTCCCCAGCGGTACAGGGACACACCTTC.

This clonotype was recorded many times. The chain recombines TRBV2 with TRBJ1-5; 7 bases line up with TRBD1. Germline V gene data show CDR1 as SNHLY and CDR2 as FYNNEI. V lost 3 bases, J lost 2 bases, and 7 bases stayed unmatched. CDR3 length: 16 residues. The CDR3 nucleotides read TGTGCCAGCAGTGATGGCCAGGGGGGGGGCAATCAGCCCCAGCATTTT. Its protein product is CASSDGQGGGNQPQHF.

Details on this clonotype: Sequence at one end of the junction differs from germline and may be a read error. The rearrangement links TRBV5-6 to TRBJ1-5, with D hard to call. The CDR3 spans 14 residues. Germline V gene data show CDR1 as SGHDT and CDR2 as YYEEEE. The CDR3 nucleotides are TGTGCCAGCAGCGTCCAGGATAGCAATCAGCCCCAACATTTT. It yields the protein CASSVQDSNQPQHF.

This clonotype has ten or more counts. The chain has TRBV27 and TRBJ1-4; D is ambiguous. From germline, CDR1 is MNHEY and CDR2 SMNVEV (reference sequence). The CDR3 contains 14 residues. With 5 bases removed from V and 0 bases from J, the gap between germline ends came to 7 bases. The CDR3 reads CASSTAATNEKLFF. The CDR3 nucleotides read TGTGCCAGCAGTACAGCGGCAACTAATGAAAAACTGTTTTTT.

This clonotype is deemed medium-sized. The V gene is TRBV10-3, the J gene TRBJ2-6; D remains ambiguous. CDR3 length: 13 residues. With 10 bases removed from V and 1 base from J, the gap between germline ends came to 8 bases. Germline assignment: CDR1 ENHRY and CDR2 SYGVKD. Here the CDR3 DNA reads TGTGCCACGGAAGGGTCTGGGGCCAACGTCCTGACTTTC. Protein product: CATEGSGANVLTF.

This clonotype was seen ten or more times. This chain connects TRBV7-2 to TRBJ1-1; no definite D call. There are 14 residues in the CDR3. Germline assignment: CDR1 SGHTA and CDR2 FQGNSA. V lost 3 bases to trimming and J lost 5 bases, with 13 bases between them. CDR3 residues: CASSFPPGRTEAFF. DNA of the CDR3: TGTGCCAGCAGCTTCCCCCCCGGTAGGACTGAAGCTTTCTTT.

This clonotype was recorded at least ten times. The rearrangement joins TRBV10-3 to TRBJ2-3; tentative D call: TRBD2 (7 bases). CDR1 and CDR2 (germline): ENHRY, SYGVKD. CDR3 size: 14 residues. The ends were cut back, 0 bases at V and 8 bases at J, with 12 bases in the middle. CDR3 residues: CAISESRGLGTQYF. The CDR3 DNA is TGTGCCATCAGTGAGTCGCGGGGGCTCGGTACGCAGTATTTT.

This clonotype was found many times. The V gene is TRBV5-1, the J gene TRBJ2-5, with 7 bases identical to TRBD2. Per the germline V gene, CDR1 is SGHRS and CDR2 is YFSETQ. This CDR3 region has 14 residues. With 4 bases clipped from V and 0 bases from J, the junction kept 3 bases outside the gene matches. CDR3 region: CASSAGLYQETQYF. The CDR3 DNA reads as TGCGCCAGCAGCGCGGGACTATACCAAGAGACCCAGTACTTC.

In its sample, this clonotype was seen many times. V gene TRBV4-1 combines with J gene TRBJ2-1, with D maybe TRBD1 (5 bases). Trimming left V 4 bases short and J 6 bases short, with 10 bases between. The CDR3 has 13 residues. The germline V gene has CDR1 MGHRA and CDR2 YSYEKL. The CDR3 DNA is TGCGCCAGCAGCCCCCAGGGTCGCAATGAGCAGTTCTTC. Protein sequence: CASSPQGRNEQFF.

This clonotype was observed many times. CDR3 DNA sequence: TGTGCCAGCAGCGTAGGCGGGGGATCCTACAATGAGCAGTTCTTC. This gives the protein CASSVGGGSYNEQFF. This chain joins TRBV9 and TRBJ2-1, with TRBD2 matching 7 bases. Germline CDR1 reads SGDLS; CDR2 reads YYNGEE. V was pared by 0 bases and J by 1 base, with 1 base of the junction left unmatched. This CDR3 region has 15 residues.

This clonotype was seen at least ten times. V gene TRBV5-1 combines with J gene TRBJ2-1, with D unresolved. Germline CDR1 is SGHRS and CDR2 is YFSETQ. The CDR3 is 15 amino acids. Trimming took off 3 bases at V and 0 bases at J, with 10 bases between the two ends. The CDR3 coding sequence is TGCGCCAGCAGCTATACGGGCCCCTCCTACAATGAGCAGTTCTTC. It is translated as CASSYTGPSYNEQFF.

Concerning this clonotype: At one boundary the junction diverges from the germline segment, which might be a read error. This chain links TRBV28 with TRBJ2-5; 12 nucleotides match TRBD1. CDR1 is MDHEN and CDR2 is SYDVKM in the germline V gene. This CDR3 spans 19 amino acids. For the CDR3, the DNA is TGTGCCAGCCGTTTAAAGTTGGGACAGGGGGCTGCCGAAGGAGAGACCCAGTACTTC. Translation gives CASRLKLGQGAAEGETQYF.

In this sample, this clonotype turned up many times. V and J are TRBV10-3 and TRBJ2-2; D possibly corresponds to TRBD2 (6 bases). Per the germline V gene, CDR1 is ENHRY and CDR2 is SYGVKD. The CDR3 loop spans 15 amino acids. With 5 bases removed from V and 3 bases from J, the gap between germline ends came to 13 bases. CDR3 nucleotides: TGTGCCATCAGTCCCGGACTAAGGGACACCGGGGAGCTGTTTTTT. Translation: CAISPGLRDTGELFF.

This clonotype was seen at least ten times. The chain employs TRBV12-3 or TRBV12-4 and TRBJ2-3; tentative D call: TRBD2 (5 bases). The CDR3 loop spans 12 amino acids. Trimming took 9 bases from V and 3 from J, leaving 10 bases between them. The CDR3 loop is CASPRGTDTQYF. The DNA for the CDR3 is TGTGCCAGTCCTCGAGGGACAGATACGCAGTATTTT.

By share of the sample, this clonotype is medium-sized (0.01 to 0.1%). The chain couples TRBV12-3 or TRBV12-4 to TRBJ2-1, with 8 bases fitting TRBD2. The CDR3 runs to 13 residues. V shed 3 bases, J shed 11 bases, and the junction held 6 bases outside the gene matches. The CDR3 DNA follows: TGTGCCAGCAGTTTTTTAACTAGCGGTAAGCAGTTCTTC. This sequence encodes CASSFLTSGKQFF.

This clonotype has a count of ten or more. V gene TRBV5-1 combines with J gene TRBJ1-1; D gene unclear. The CDR3 spans 14 residues. V lost 0 bases to trimming and J lost 6 bases, with 12 bases between them. Germline V CDR1 and CDR2: SGHRS, YFSETQ. CDR3 bases: TGCGCCAGCAGCTTGGAACGGCCCGGGGCTGAAGCTTTCTTT. As protein: CASSLERPGAEAFF. The full variable domain, completed using reference TRBV5-1 and TRBJ1-1, is KAGVTQTPRYLIKTRGQQVTLSCSPISGHRSVSWYQQTPGQGLQFLFEYFSETQRNKGNFPGRFSGRQFSNSRSEMNVSTLELGDSALYLCASSLERPGAEAFFGQGTRLTVV.

In this sample, this clonotype turned up many times. J is TRBJ2-3 and V is TRBV5-1; D unclear. Germline CDR1 reads SGHRS; CDR2 reads YFSETQ. The ends were cut back, 9 bases at V and 1 base at J, with 9 bases in the middle. The CDR3 consists of 12 residues. CDR3 region: CATRAGTDTQYF. CDR3 DNA sequence: TGCGCCACGAGAGCAGGCACAGATACGCAGTATTTT. Based on the CDR3 plus reference TRBV5-1 and TRBJ2-3, the full variable domain is KAGVTQTPRYLIKTRGQQVTLSCSPISGHRSVSWYQQTPGQGLQFLFEYFSETQRNKGNFPGRFSGRQFSNSRSEMNVSTLELGDSALYLCATRAGTDTQYFGPGTRLTVL.

The chain uses TRBV12-3 or TRBV12-4 and TRBJ2-7, with 7 positions matching TRBD1. The CDR3 contains 15 residues. Trimming removed 1 base from V and 3 bases from J; junction bases left unmatched: 6. The CDR3 is CASSLVTGTNYEQYF. Written as DNA, the CDR3 is TGTGCCAGCAGTTTAGTGACAGGGACCAACTACGAGCAGTACTTC.